A single sample is the source of the 17 T cell receptor beta chains below, sequenced in a study of neoadjuvant anti-PD-1 for oral cavity cancer. The data were produced by immunoSEQ multiplex PCR, yet TCRdb's version contains in-frame clones alone and is incomplete. The sample carries about 14,000 clones, roughly 77% recorded once. Time point here: after neoadjuvant nivolumab, at surgical resection. This specimen consisted of PBMCs, obtained after nivolumab (anti-PD-1) treatment. The receptors derive from a person between 40 and 79 years old with oral cavity squamous cell carcinoma.

The V gene is TRBV11-2, the J gene TRBJ1-2, with D perhaps TRBD1 (5 bases). The CDR3 sequence is 15 residues long. From germline, CDR1 is SGHAT and CDR2 FQNNGV. V lost 4 bases and J 1 base, leaving 13 bases between the germline ends. The DNA of the CDR3 is TGTGCCAGCAGCTCCCCCCGGCAGGGTAACTATGGCTACACCTTC. Translated, it gives CASSSPRQGNYGYTF.

The chain is built from TRBV11-2 and TRBJ1-2; tentatively, D is TRBD1 (6 bases). Germline lookup yields CDR1 SGHAT and CDR2 FQNNGV. Trimming pared 6 bases from V and 6 bases from J, leaving 17 bases between. This CDR3 is built from 14 residues. CDR3 sequence: CASRPIRAGDGYTF. For the CDR3, the DNA is TGTGCCAGCAGGCCTATTAGGGCAGGGGATGGCTACACCTTC.

This clone was seen a few times. The gene calls are TRBV4-2 and TRBJ2-3, with a weak D call TRBD1 (5 bases). Germline values: CDR1 LGHNA, CDR2 YNFKEQ. CDR3 size: 14 residues. The V and J ends lost 1 base and 4 bases respectively, with 9 bases between them. CDR3 bases: TGTGCCAGCAGCCAAGTAGGACACGCAGATACGCAGTATTTT. Protein sequence: CASSQVGHADTQYF.

This clone showed up just a few times. This chain joins TRBV28 and TRBJ2-3; TRBD1 is a possible D gene (6 bases). The V end lost 5 bases, the J end lost 0 bases, and 12 bases lay between the germline ends. The CDR3 is 15 residues long. CDR1 is MDHEN, CDR2 SYDVKM, per germline. Here the CDR3 reads CASSKGQISTDTQYF. The CDR3 DNA is TGTGCCAGCAGTAAAGGACAGATAAGCACAGATACGCAGTATTTT.

The rearrangement uses TRBV7-9 and TRBJ1-2; the D is unclear. This CDR3 region has 14 residues. Trimming shortened V by 4 bases and J by 1 base, and 10 bases separated the two germline ends. Germline V CDR1 and CDR2: SEHNR, FQNEAQ (reference sequence). The CDR3 DNA is TGTGCCAGCAGCTCCTCTGCTCATAACTATGGCTACACCTTC. Protein sequence: CASSSSAHNYGYTF.

The J gene is TRBJ2-7, the V gene TRBV5-4; 8 bases match TRBD1. This CDR3 comprises 14 residues. V gave up 0 bases and J gave up 5 bases; unmatched junction bases: 4. CDR1 and CDR2 from the germline V gene are SGHNT and YYREEE (reference sequence). The CDR3 DNA follows: TGTGCCAGCAGCTTGGTGGACAGGGAAGACGAGCAGTACTTC. This gives the protein CASSLVDREDEQYF.

The genes are TRBV9 and TRBJ1-4; D unclear. V dropped 0 bases and J dropped 0 bases, with 12 bases sitting between them. This CDR3 has 17 amino acids. Germline loops: CDR1 SGDLS, CDR2 YYNGEE. This CDR3 reads CASSVVGLSPTNEKLFF. CDR3 bases: TGTGCCAGCAGCGTAGTAGGCCTCAGCCCAACTAATGAAAAACTGTTTTTT.

The rearrangement joins TRBV10-3 to TRBJ2-3; D possibly corresponds to TRBD2 (5 bases). Germline loops: CDR1 ENHRY, CDR2 SYGVKD. The CDR3 length is 12 residues. Trimming took 6 bases from V and 6 from J, leaving 10 bases between them. The DNA of the CDR3 is TGTGCCATCAGGGGAGACCCCGATACGCAGTATTTT. Amino acids: CAIRGDPDTQYF.

This rearrangement joins TRBV19 to TRBJ1-5; 7 nucleotides line up with TRBD1. This CDR3 contains 15 residues. Looked up from germline, CDR1 is LNHDA and CDR2 is SQIVND (reference sequence). V was pared by 5 bases and J by 5 bases, with 9 bases of the junction left unmatched. Here the CDR3 DNA reads TGTGCCAGTAGTGACTCAGGGGGGGTTTATCAGCCCCAGCATTTT. Translation gives CASSDSGGVYQPQHF. Drawing the rest from reference TRBV19 and TRBJ1-5, the complete variable domain is DGGITQSPKYLFRKEGQNVTLSCEQNLNHDAMYWYRQDPGQGLRLIYYSQIVNDFQKGDIAEGYSVSREKKESFPLTVTSAQKNPTAFYLCASSDSGGVYQPQHFGDGTRLSIL.

The rearrangement joins TRBV4-1 to TRBJ2-7; weak D call: TRBD1 (6 bases). CDR1 and CDR2 (germline): MGHRA, YSYEKL. V was cut by 3 bases and J by 0 bases, with 9 bases left in between. The CDR3 loop spans 14 amino acids. Written as DNA, the CDR3 is TGCGCCAGCAGCCAGGGGGCAGCCTCCTACGAGCAGTACTTC. The encoded protein is CASSQGAASYEQYF.

This clone was counted only a few times. The chain couples TRBV27 to TRBJ1-1; 7 nucleotides align to TRBD1. Germline values: CDR1 MNHEY, CDR2 SMNVEV (reference sequence). J gave up 4 bases and V 5 bases, and 10 bases lay outside the gene matches. This CDR3 spans 15 amino acids. As DNA, the CDR3 is TGTGCCAGCAGTATGGGACAGATGGGATCCACTGAAGCTTTCTTT. Its translation is CASSMGQMGSTEAFF.

This chain joins TRBV10-1 and TRBJ2-7; the match to TRBD1 covers 8 bases. In germline, CDR1 is WNHNN, CDR2 SYGVQD (reference sequence). CDR3 length: 14 amino acids. Unmatched junction bases numbered 7, after V lost 6 bases and J lost 3 bases. CDR3 residues: CASSLDRAGYEQYF. CDR3 sequence (DNA): TGCGCCAGCAGCCTGGACAGGGCAGGCTACGAGCAGTACTTC.

The V and J genes are TRBV5-4 and TRBJ2-5, with no clear D. Trimming left V 4 bases short and J 3 bases short, with 19 bases between. CDR3 length equals 16 residues. The V gene's germline CDR1 is SGHNT and CDR2 YYREEE (reference sequence). The CDR3 loop reads CASSPVALHQEETQYF. DNA for the CDR3: TGTGCCAGCAGCCCCGTTGCCCTACATCAGGAAGAGACCCAGTACTTC.

The chain uses TRBV14 and TRBJ1-3, with TRBD1 as a possible D gene (6 bases). CDR1 and CDR2 (germline): SGHDN, FVKESK. CDR3 length: 16 amino acids. Trimming took 4 bases from V and 0 from J, leaving 13 bases between them. In DNA form, the CDR3 reads TGTGCCAGCAGCCCGCAGACAGGTACCTCTGGAAACACCATATATTTT. Translating gives CASSPQTGTSGNTIYF.

V usage is TRBV10-3 and J usage is TRBJ2-7; 7 bases map to TRBD1. There are 17 residues in the CDR3. Trimming took 2 bases from V and 0 from J; bases not matched to a gene: 10. Per the germline V gene, CDR1 is ENHRY and CDR2 is SYGVKD. CDR3 in amino acids: CAISETLTGESSYEQYF. CDR3 sequence (DNA): TGTGCCATCAGTGAGACCCTAACAGGGGAGAGCTCCTACGAGCAGTACTTC.

This clone has only a few counts. V usage is TRBV2 and J usage is TRBJ1-2; TRBD1 aligns across 8 bases. The CDR3 runs to 18 residues. CDR1 is SNHLY, CDR2 FYNNEI, per germline. With V trimmed by 2 bases and J by 8 bases, 19 bases remained unmatched. CDR3 nucleotide sequence: TGTGCCAGCAGTGAAAGGGTGGGACAGGCTATATCCTCGCCGGGCTACACCTTC. It translates to CASSERVGQAISSPGYTF. Full variable domain (remainder filled in from reference TRBV2 and TRBJ1-2): EPEVTQTPSHQVTQMGQEVILRCVPISNHLYFYWYRQILGQKVEFLVSFYNNEISEKSEIFDDQFSVERPDGSNFTLKIRSTKLEDSAMYFCASSERVGQAISSPGYTFGSGTRLTVV.

The chain employs TRBV11-3 and TRBJ2-5, with 7 nucleotides matching TRBD1. The ends lost 1 base at V and 5 bases at J; junction bases unmatched: 4. CDR3 length equals 14 residues. The germline V gene has CDR1 SGHNT and CDR2 YENEEA. CDR3 bases: TGTGCCAGCAGCTTAGGGGGCAGGGGGGAGACCCAGTACTTC. It codes for CASSLGGRGETQYF.